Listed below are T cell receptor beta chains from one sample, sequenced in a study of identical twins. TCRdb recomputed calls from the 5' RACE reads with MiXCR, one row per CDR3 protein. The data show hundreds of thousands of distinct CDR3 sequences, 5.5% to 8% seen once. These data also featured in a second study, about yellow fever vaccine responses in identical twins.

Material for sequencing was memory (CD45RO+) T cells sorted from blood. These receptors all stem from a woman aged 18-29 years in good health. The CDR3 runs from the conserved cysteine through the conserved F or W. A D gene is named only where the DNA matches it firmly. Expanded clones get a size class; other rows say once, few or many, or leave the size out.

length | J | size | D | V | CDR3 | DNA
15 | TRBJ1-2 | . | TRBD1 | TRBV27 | CASSFRLDRGYGYTF | TGTGCCAGCAGTTTTCGCCTGGACAGGGGCTATGGCTACACCTTC
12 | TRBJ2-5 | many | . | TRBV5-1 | CASSFSQETQYF | TGCGCCAGCAGCTTTTCGCAAGAGACCCAGTACTTC
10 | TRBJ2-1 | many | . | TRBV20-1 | CSARGVEQFF | TGCAGTGCTAGAGGGGTTGAGCAGTTCTTC
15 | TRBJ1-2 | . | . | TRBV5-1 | CASSLDGSGGYGYTF | TGCGCCAGCAGCTTGGATGGTTCTGGGGGCTATGGCTACACCTTC
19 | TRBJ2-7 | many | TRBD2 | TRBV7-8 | CASSLVRTSGTFKAYEQYF | TGTGCCAGCAGCTTGGTTAGGACTAGCGGGACCTTTAAAGCCTACGAGCAGTACTTC
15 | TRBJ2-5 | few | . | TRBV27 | CASSLNGRAWGTQYF | TGTGCCAGCAGTCTTAATGGGCGGGCATGGGGGACCCAGTACTTC
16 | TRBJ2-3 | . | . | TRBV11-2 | CASSLGGGGITDTQYF | TGTGCCAGCAGCTTAGGAGGAGGGGGGATCACAGATACGCAGTATTTT
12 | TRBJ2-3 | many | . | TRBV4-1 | CASGHRTDTQYF | TGCGCCAGCGGACACCGCACAGATACGCAGTATTTT
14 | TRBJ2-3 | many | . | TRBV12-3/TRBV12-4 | CASSTHDRLNTQYF | TGTGCCAGCAGTACTCACGACCGGCTAAATACGCAGTATTTT
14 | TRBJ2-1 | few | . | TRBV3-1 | CASSQQTWSPQQFF | TGTGCCAGCAGCCAACAAACTTGGTCGCCACAACAGTTCTTC
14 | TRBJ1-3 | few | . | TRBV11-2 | CASSPRRAGNTIYF | TGTGCCAGCAGCCCTCGTCGAGCTGGAAACACCATATATTTT
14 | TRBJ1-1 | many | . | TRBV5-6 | CASNPRGSDTEAFF | TGTGCCAGCAACCCTCGGGGGTCGGACACTGAAGCTTTCTTT
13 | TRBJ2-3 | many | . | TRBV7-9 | CASSSRNGDTQYF | TGTGCCAGCAGCTCCCGCAATGGAGATACGCAGTATTTT
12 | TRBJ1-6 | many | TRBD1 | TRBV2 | CASSAQGIPLHF | TGTGCCAGCAGTGCACAGGGGATACCCCTCCACTTT
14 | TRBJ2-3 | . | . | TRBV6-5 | CASSFQTDTDTQYF | TGTGCCAGCAGTTTTCAGACGGACACAGATACGCAGTATTTT
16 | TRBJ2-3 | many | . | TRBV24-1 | CATSDLHFGGTDTQYF | TGTGCCACCAGTGATTTGCATTTCGGAGGCACAGATACGCAGTATTTT
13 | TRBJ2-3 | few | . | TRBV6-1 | CASTLWSSYTQYF | TGTGCCAGCACCCTCTGGTCTTCGTATACGCAGTATTTT
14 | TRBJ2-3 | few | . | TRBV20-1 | CSASGVTSTDTQYF | TGCAGTGCTAGCGGGGTTACTAGCACAGATACGCAGTATTTT
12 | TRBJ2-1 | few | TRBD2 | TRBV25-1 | CASSEASGAQFF | TGTGCCAGCAGTGAGGCTAGCGGGGCCCAGTTCTTC
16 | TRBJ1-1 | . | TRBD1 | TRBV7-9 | CASSLGPGQGLTEAFF | TGTGCCAGCAGCTTAGGGCCGGGACAGGGTCTGACTGAAGCTTTCTTT
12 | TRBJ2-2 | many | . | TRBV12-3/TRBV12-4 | CASRELTGELFF | TGTGCCAGCAGAGAGTTAACCGGGGAGCTGTTTTTT
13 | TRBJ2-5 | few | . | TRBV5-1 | CASSRLEAETQYF | TGCGCCAGCAGCCGCCTAGAAGCAGAGACCCAGTACTTC
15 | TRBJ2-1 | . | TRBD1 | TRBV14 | CASSPIGQGFNEQFF | TGTGCCAGCAGCCCTATCGGACAGGGGTTCAATGAGCAGTTCTTC
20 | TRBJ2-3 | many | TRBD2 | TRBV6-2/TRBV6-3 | CASSYSSGWSSGGSTDTQYF | TGTGCCAGCAGTTACTCTTCCGGTTGGTCTAGCGGGGGAAGCACAGATACGCAGTATTTT
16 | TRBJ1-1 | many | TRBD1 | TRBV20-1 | CSASPRDRLMNTEAFF | TGCAGTGCTAGTCCCCGGGACAGGCTCATGAACACTGAAGCTTTCTTT
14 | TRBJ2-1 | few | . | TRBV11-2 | CASSALQGYNEQFF | TGTGCCAGCAGCGCCCTACAGGGATACAATGAGCAGTTCTTC
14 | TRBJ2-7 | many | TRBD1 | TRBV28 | CASSTTGTFYEQYF | TGTGCCAGCAGCACGACAGGGACCTTCTACGAGCAGTACTTC
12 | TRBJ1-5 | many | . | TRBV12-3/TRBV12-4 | CATSKGDQPQHF | TGTGCCACCTCAAAGGGTGATCAGCCCCAGCATTTT
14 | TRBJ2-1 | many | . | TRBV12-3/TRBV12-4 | CASYEGVATNEQFF | TGTGCCAGCTACGAGGGGGTAGCTACAAATGAGCAGTTCTTC
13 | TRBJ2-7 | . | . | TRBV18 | CASQKPGAPEQYF | TGTGCCAGCCAGAAGCCGGGGGCCCCCGAGCAGTACTTC
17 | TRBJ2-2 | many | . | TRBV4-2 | CASSQETGGSWSGELFF | TGTGCCAGCAGCCAAGAGACTGGCGGATCCTGGTCCGGGGAGCTGTTTTTT
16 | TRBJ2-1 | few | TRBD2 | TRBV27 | CASSSGGRRSYNEQFF | TGTGCCAGCAGTTCGGGAGGTCGCCGCTCCTACAATGAGCAGTTCTTC
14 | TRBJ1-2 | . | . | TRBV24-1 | CATSDAHSNYGYTF | TGTGCCACCAGTGATGCCCACAGTAACTATGGCTACACCTTC
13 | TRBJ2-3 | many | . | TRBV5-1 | CASSPPGADTQYF | TGCGCCAGCAGCCCCCCGGGGGCAGATACGCAGTATTTT
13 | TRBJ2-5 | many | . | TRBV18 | CASSPRPEETQYF | TGTGCCAGCAGTCCCCGTCCCGAAGAGACCCAGTACTTC
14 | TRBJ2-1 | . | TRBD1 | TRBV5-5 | CASSKGQAVDEQFF | TGTGCCAGCAGCAAGGGACAGGCCGTGGATGAGCAGTTCTTC
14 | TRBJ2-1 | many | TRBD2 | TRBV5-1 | CASSWTSGYNEQFF | TGCGCCAGCAGCTGGACTAGCGGGTACAATGAGCAGTTCTTC
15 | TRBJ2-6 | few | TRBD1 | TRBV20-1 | CSARGTGAGANVLTF | TGCAGTGCTAGAGGGACAGGGGCGGGGGCCAACGTCCTGACTTTC
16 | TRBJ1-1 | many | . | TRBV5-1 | CASSPQRTDQNTEAFF | TGCGCCAGCAGCCCCCAGAGGACAGACCAGAACACTGAAGCTTTCTTT
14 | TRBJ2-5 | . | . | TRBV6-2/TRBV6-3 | CASRGTPQYGTQYF | TGTGCCAGCAGAGGGACTCCCCAGTACGGGACCCAGTACTTC
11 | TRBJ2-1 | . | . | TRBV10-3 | CAISESYEQFF | TGTGCCATCAGTGAGTCGTATGAGCAGTTCTTC
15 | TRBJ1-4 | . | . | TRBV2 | CASSENGRQYEKLFF | TGTGCCAGCAGTGAAAATGGACGGCAATATGAAAAACTGTTTTTT
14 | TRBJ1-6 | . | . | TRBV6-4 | CASSDGRESSPLHF | TGTGCCAGCAGTGACGGCAGGGAGTCCTCACCCCTCCACTTT
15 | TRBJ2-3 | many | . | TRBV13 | CASSFRQPTTDTQYF | TGTGCCAGCAGCTTTCGCCAGCCGACCACAGATACGCAGTATTTT
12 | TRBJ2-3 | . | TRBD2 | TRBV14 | CASSWGRGTQYF | TGTGCCAGCAGCTGGGGGAGGGGCACGCAGTATTTT
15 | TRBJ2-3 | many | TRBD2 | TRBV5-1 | CASSGASGLTDTQYF | TGCGCCAGCAGCGGGGCTAGCGGCCTCACAGATACGCAGTATTTT
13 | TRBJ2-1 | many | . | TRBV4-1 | CASSLLIRNEQFF | TGCGCCAGCAGCCTCCTTATCCGTAATGAGCAGTTCTTC
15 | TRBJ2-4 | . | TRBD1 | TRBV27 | CASSFGGGQGNIQYF | TGTGCCAGCAGTTTTGGAGGGGGACAGGGGAACATTCAGTACTTC
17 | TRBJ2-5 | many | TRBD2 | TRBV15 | CATSRDQGGWGQETQYF | TGTGCCACCAGCAGAGATCAGGGAGGGTGGGGACAAGAGACCCAGTACTTC
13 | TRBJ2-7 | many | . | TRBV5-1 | CASSLDSVYEQYF | TGCGCCAGCAGCTTGGACAGCGTTTACGAGCAGTACTTC
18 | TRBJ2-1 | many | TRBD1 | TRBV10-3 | CAISDSPGQGVAYNEQFF | TGTGCCATCAGTGACTCACCGGGACAGGGGGTGGCCTACAATGAGCAGTTCTTC
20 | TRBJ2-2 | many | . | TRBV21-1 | CASSKTRQQPRGPDTGELFF | TGTGCCAGCAGCAAAACCCGGCAACAACCCAGGGGTCCGGACACCGGGGAGCTGTTTTTT